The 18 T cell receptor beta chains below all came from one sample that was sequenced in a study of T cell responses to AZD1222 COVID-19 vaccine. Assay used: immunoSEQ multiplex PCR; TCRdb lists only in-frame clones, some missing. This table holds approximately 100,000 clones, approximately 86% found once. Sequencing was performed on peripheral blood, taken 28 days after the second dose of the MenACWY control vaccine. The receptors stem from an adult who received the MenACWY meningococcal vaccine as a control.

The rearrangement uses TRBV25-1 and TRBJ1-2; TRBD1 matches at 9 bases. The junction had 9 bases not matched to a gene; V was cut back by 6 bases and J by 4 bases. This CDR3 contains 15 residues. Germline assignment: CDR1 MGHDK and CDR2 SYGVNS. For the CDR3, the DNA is TGTGCCAGCAGACCGCCGGGACAGGGATTCTATGGCTACACCTTC. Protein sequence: CASRPPGQGFYGYTF.

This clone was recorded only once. The CDR3 DNA sequence: TGTGCCAGCAGTTTAAGACCGGGAATAGATACGCAGTATTTT. It encodes CASSLRPGIDTQYF. This chain uses TRBV27 with TRBJ2-3, with D possibly matching TRBD2 (5 bases). Germline V gives CDR1 MNHEY, CDR2 SMNVEV (reference sequence). Trimming removed 2 bases at V and 5 bases at J, with 11 bases between. This CDR3 has 14 amino acids.

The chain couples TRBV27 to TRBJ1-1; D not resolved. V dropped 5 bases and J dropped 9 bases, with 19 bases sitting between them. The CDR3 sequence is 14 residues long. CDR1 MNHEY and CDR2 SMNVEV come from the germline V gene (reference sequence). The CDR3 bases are TGTGCCAGCAGTGGCTCTGGGAGGAGTGGAAAAGCTTTCTTT. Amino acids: CASSGSGRSGKAFF.

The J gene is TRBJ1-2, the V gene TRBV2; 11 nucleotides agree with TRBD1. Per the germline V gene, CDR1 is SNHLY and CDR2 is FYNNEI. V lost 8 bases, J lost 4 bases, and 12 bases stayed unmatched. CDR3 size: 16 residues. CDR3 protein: CASVKDRGRLSYGYTF. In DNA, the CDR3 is TGTGCCAGCGTAAAGGACAGGGGGCGTCTAAGCTATGGCTACACCTTC.

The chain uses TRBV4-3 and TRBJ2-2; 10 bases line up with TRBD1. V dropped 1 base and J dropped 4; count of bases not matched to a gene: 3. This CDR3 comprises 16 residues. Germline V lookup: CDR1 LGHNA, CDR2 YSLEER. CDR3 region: CASSQGTGGITGELFF. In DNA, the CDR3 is TGCGCCAGCAGCCAAGGGACAGGGGGAATCACCGGGGAGCTGTTTTTT.

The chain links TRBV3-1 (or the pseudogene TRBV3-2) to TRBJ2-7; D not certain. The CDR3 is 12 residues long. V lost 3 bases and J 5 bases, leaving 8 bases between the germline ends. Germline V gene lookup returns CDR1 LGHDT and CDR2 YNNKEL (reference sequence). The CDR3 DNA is TGTGCCAGCAGCCAGAGCCCGGACGAGCAGTACTTC. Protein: CASSQSPDEQYF.

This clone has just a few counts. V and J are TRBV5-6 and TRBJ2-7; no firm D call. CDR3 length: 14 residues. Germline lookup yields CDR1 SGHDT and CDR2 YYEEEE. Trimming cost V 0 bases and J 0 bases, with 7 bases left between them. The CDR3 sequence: CASSLGSLSYEQYF. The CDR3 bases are TGTGCCAGCAGCTTGGGTTCACTCTCCTACGAGCAGTACTTC.

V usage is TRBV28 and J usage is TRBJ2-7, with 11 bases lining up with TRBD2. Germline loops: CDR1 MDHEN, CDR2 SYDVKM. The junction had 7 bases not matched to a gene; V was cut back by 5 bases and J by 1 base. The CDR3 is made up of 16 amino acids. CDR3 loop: CASSNPGLAVSYEQYF. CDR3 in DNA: TGTGCCAGCAGTAACCCGGGACTAGCGGTGTCCTACGAGCAGTACTTC.

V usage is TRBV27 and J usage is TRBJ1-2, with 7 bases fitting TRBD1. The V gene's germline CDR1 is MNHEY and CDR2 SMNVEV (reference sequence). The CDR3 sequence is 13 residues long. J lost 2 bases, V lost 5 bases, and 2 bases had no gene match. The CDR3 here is CASSQQGNYGYTF. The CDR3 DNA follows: TGTGCCAGCAGTCAACAGGGGAACTATGGCTACACCTTC.

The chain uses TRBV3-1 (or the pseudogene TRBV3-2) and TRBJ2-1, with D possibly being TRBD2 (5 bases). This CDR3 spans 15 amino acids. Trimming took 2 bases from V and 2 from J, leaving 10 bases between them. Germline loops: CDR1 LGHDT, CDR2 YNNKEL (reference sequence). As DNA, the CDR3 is TGTGCCAGCAGCCAAATGTCGGGGACCTACAATGAGCAGTTCTTC. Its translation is CASSQMSGTYNEQFF.

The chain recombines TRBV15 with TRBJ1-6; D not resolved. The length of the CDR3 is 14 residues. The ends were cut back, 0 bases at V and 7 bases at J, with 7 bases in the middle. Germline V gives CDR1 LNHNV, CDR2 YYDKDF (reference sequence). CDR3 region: CATSRDLRNSPLHF. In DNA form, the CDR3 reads TGTGCCACCAGCAGAGATCTCAGAAATTCACCCCTCCACTTT.

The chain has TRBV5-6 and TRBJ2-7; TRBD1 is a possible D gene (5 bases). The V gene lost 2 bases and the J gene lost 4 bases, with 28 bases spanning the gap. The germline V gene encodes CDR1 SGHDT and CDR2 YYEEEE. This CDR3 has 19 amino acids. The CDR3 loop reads CASSFFTGGQGVAQYEQYF. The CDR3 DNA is TGTGCCAGCAGCTTCTTTACCGGTGGTCAAGGGGTGGCCCAATACGAGCAGTACTTC.

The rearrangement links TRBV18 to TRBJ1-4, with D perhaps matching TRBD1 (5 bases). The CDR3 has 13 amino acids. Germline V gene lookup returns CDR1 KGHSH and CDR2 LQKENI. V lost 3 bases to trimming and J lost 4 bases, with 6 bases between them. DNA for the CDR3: TGTGCCAGCTCACCGGGGCTTAATGAAAAACTGTTTTTT. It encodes CASSPGLNEKLFF.

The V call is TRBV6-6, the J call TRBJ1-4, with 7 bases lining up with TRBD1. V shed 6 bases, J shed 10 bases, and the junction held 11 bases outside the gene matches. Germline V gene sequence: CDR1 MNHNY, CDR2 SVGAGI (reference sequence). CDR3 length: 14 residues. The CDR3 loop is CASRTTGRIAKLFF. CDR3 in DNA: TGTGCCAGCAGGACGACAGGGAGGATTGCAAAACTGTTTTTT.

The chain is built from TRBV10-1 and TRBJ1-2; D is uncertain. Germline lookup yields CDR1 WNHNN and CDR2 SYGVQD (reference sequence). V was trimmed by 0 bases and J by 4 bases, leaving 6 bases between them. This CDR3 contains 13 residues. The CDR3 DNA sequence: TGCGCCAGCAGTGAGTCGTCCGGCTATGGCTACACCTTC. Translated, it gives CASSESSGYGYTF.

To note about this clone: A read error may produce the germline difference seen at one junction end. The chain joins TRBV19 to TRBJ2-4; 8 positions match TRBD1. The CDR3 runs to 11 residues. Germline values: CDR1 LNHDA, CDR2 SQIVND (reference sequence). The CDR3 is CASSRGQAASF. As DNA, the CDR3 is TGTGCCAGTAGTAGGGGACAGGCGGCCAGCTTC. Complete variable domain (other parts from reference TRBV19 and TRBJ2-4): DGGITQSPKYLFRKEGQNVTLSCEQNLNHDAMYWYRQDPGQGLRLIYYSQIVNDFQKGDIAEGYSVSREKKESFPLTVTSAQKNPTAFYLCASSRGQAASFGAGTRLSVL.

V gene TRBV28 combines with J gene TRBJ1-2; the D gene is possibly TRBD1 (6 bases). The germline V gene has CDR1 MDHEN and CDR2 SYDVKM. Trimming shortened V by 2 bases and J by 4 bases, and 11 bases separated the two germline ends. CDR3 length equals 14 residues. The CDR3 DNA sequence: TGTGCCAGCAGTTTAGTGGGGGCTGTCTATGGCTACACCTTC. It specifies CASSLVGAVYGYTF.

CDR3 in amino acids: CASSLGYQGPYEQYF. In nucleotides, the CDR3 is TGTGCCAGCAGCTTAGGGTACCAGGGGCCCTACGAGCAGTACTTC. This chain joins TRBV7-2 and TRBJ2-7; D may be TRBD1 (6 bases). This CDR3 is built from 15 residues. Per germline, CDR1 SGHTA and CDR2 FQGNSA. Deletions cut 1 base from V and 2 bases from J, with 12 bases between.